The 14 T cell receptor beta chains below all came from one sample that was sequenced in a study of post-analysis software for immune sequencing data. Study-wide results and caveats: Patients showed TRBV5-6, TRBV5-1 and TRBV20-1 among several TRBV segments more frequent than in controls.

Carried by the TCR beta cDNA libraries were unique molecular identifiers. MiXCR, applied by TCRdb to the PCR reads, yields one record per CDR3 protein. This sample has around 770,000 distinct CDR3 sequences, with about 43% found just once. Antigen specificity for these receptors is unknown. The sequenced sample was blood. These receptors all stem from a girl aged 10 to 17 with multiple sclerosis.

J is TRBJ2-5 and V is TRBV11-2, with TRBD1 matching 7 bases. Judging by the DNA end, TRBJ2-7 fits better; the J call may be wrong. In germline, CDR1 is SGHAT, CDR2 FQNNGV. This CDR3 contains 14 residues. This CDR3 reads CASSLEWQGDEQYF. CDR3 sequence (DNA): TGTGCCAGCAGCTTAGAGTGGCAGGGGGACGAGCAGTACTTC.

The table lists this clonotype with a count of one. The chain combines TRBV2 with TRBJ2-3; D gene uncertain. Germline values: CDR1 SNHLY, CDR2 FYNNEI. This CDR3 region has 15 residues. The V gene lost 6 bases and the J gene lost 1 base, with 14 bases spanning the gap. CDR3 in amino acids: CASSGPTHRTDTQYF. As DNA, the CDR3 is TGTGCCAGCAGCGGTCCGACTCATCGCACAGATACGCAGTATTTT. The complete variable domain, with remaining parts taken from reference TRBV2 and TRBJ2-3, reads EPEVTQTPSHQVTQMGQEVILRCVPISNHLYFYWYRQILGQKVEFLVSFYNNEISEKSEIFDDQFSVERPDGSNFTLKIRSTKLEDSAMYFCASSGPTHRTDTQYFGPGTRLTVL.

The chain links TRBV7-2 to TRBJ1-1; possibly TRBD1 for D (6 bases). Trimming stripped 7 bases from V and 0 bases from J, with 18 bases between. This CDR3 has 16 residues. Germline loops: CDR1 SGHTA, CDR2 FQGNSA. The CDR3 region has the DNA TGTGCCAGCACCTATTACGGGGGCAGCTTGAACACTGAAGCTTTCTTT. It yields the protein CASTYYGGSLNTEAFF.

The chain carries TRBV3-1 and TRBJ2-7; D possibly uses TRBD1 or TRBD2 (5 bases each). V lost 4 bases, J lost 3 bases, and 10 bases lay in between. This CDR3 is built from 13 residues. Germline V gene lookup returns CDR1 LGHDT and CDR2 YNNKEL (reference sequence). Here the CDR3 reads CASSLGAYYEQYF. The CDR3 region has the DNA TGTGCCAGCAGCCTCGGGGCATACTACGAGCAGTACTTC.

This sequence joins TRBV27 and TRBJ1-1; D is ambiguous. V dropped 1 base and J dropped 0 bases, with 3 bases sitting between them. CDR3 length: 13 residues. Germline CDR1 and CDR2: MNHEY and SMNVEV (reference sequence). This CDR3 is CASSLFMNTEAFF. The CDR3 nucleotides read TGTGCCAGCAGTTTATTCATGAACACTGAAGCTTTCTTT.

The chain couples TRBV28 to TRBJ2-3; 11 nucleotides align to TRBD2. Germline lookup yields CDR1 MDHEN and CDR2 SYDVKM. V was pared by 5 bases and J by 5 bases, with 6 bases of the junction left unmatched. CDR3 length: 15 residues. The CDR3 sequence is CASSPSGRIGDTQYF. For the CDR3, the DNA is TGTGCCAGCAGTCCTAGCGGGAGGATAGGAGATACGCAGTATTTT.

This clonotype showed up just a few times. This chain links TRBV7-2 with TRBJ2-7; no clear D. CDR1 and CDR2 from the germline V gene are SGHTA and FQGNSA. V was cut by 2 bases and J by 5 bases, with 10 bases left in between. This CDR3 spans 13 amino acids. The CDR3 reads CASSLSAQDEQYF. CDR3 coding DNA: TGTGCCAGCAGCTTATCGGCCCAAGACGAGCAGTACTTC.

The chain couples TRBV12-3 or TRBV12-4 to TRBJ2-1; unclear D gene. V was trimmed by 1 base and J by 7 bases, leaving 5 bases between them. This CDR3 has 12 amino acids. In DNA, the CDR3 is TGTGCCAGCAGTTTAGTGAAGAATGAGCAGTTCTTC. Translating gives CASSLVKNEQFF.

This chain uses TRBV6-5 with TRBJ2-3, with D uncertain. The ends were cut back, 2 bases at V and 4 bases at J, with 10 bases in the middle. Germline V lookup: CDR1 MNHEY, CDR2 SVGAGI. The CDR3 spans 14 residues. The CDR3 DNA sequence: TGTGCCAGCAGTTACGGAGCGTTCGCAGATACGCAGTATTTT. Translating it yields CASSYGAFADTQYF.

The J gene is TRBJ1-4, the V gene TRBV4-3; tentatively, D is TRBD1 (5 bases). Trimming stripped 8 bases from V and 7 bases from J, with 11 bases between. The CDR3 is made up of 12 amino acids. CDR1 and CDR2 (germline): LGHNA, YSLEER. The CDR3 nucleotides read TGCGCCAGCTCCCGGGACTTTGAAAAACTGTTTTTT. Residues: CASSRDFEKLFF.

The V gene is TRBV5-6, the J gene TRBJ2-3; D tentatively reads TRBD1 or TRBD2 (5 bases each). V lost 2 bases to trimming and J lost 1 base, with 11 bases between them. This CDR3 has 15 residues. The germline V gene encodes CDR1 SGHDT and CDR2 YYEEEE. The CDR3 nucleotides are TGTGCCAGCAGCTTCGGAGTGGGGGGCACAGATACGCAGTATTTT. The encoded protein is CASSFGVGGTDTQYF.

This clonotype was detected only a few times. The chain has TRBV27 and TRBJ2-6, with TRBD1 as a possible D gene (6 bases). V gave up 6 bases and J gave up 1 base, with 10 bases separating them. Germline values: CDR1 MNHEY, CDR2 SMNVEV (reference sequence). The CDR3 length is 15 residues. The CDR3 loop is CASRVQGSGANVLTF. CDR3 in DNA: TGTGCCAGCAGAGTACAGGGATCTGGGGCCAACGTCCTGACTTTC.

This clonotype was recorded once. The chain carries TRBV12-5 and TRBJ2-1, with a weak D call TRBD2 (6 bases). Germline values: CDR1 LGHNT, CDR2 FRNRAP. V was cut by 2 bases and J by 7 bases, with 12 bases left in between. The CDR3 spans 14 residues. For the CDR3, the DNA is TGTGCTAGTGGTTTGACGCTAGCGAGTAATGAGCAGTTCTTC. Translated, it gives CASGLTLASNEQFF. Full variable domain (outside the CDR3, taken from reference TRBV12-5 and TRBJ2-1): DARVTQTPRHKVTEMGQEVTMRCQPILGHNTVFWYRQTMMQGLELLAYFRNRAPLDDSGMPKDRFSAEMPDATLATLKIQPSEPRDSAVYFCASGLTLASNEQFFGPGTRLTVL.

Only a few counts were recorded for this clonotype. The V call is TRBV6-5, the J call TRBJ1-2; TRBD1 is a possible D gene (6 bases). The CDR3 consists of 15 residues. CDR1 MNHEY and CDR2 SVGAGI come from the germline V gene. Trimming cost V 1 base and J 4 bases, with 13 bases left between them. This chain's CDR3 is CASSYWSGGGYGYTF. The CDR3 DNA reads TGTGCCAGCAGTTACTGGTCTGGGGGCGGCTATGGCTACACCTTC.